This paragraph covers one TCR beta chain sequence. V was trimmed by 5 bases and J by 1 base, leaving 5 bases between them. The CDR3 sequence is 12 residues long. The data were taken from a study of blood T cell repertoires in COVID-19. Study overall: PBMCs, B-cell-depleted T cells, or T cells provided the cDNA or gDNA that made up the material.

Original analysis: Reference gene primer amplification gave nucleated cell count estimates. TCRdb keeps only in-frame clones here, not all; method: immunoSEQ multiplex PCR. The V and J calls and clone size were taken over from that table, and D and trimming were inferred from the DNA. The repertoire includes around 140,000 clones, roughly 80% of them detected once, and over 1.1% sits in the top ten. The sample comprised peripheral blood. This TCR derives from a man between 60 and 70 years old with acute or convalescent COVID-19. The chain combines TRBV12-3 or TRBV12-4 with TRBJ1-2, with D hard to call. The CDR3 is CASSRDNYGYTF. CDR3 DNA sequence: TGTGCCAGCAGTCGAGATAACTATGGCTACACCTTC.